The TCR beta chain described here comes from a study of CD8+ T cells in alopecia areata. Investigators isolated RNA and reverse transcribed it into cDNA to act as the sequencing template. Produced via immunoSEQ multiplex PCR; TCRdb's table is partial and in-frame only. The data contain about 110,000 clones, over 55% of them singletons. V was shortened by 0 bases and J by 7 bases, with 4 bases between the two germline ends. The CDR3 totals 11 residues. CDR1 and CDR2 (germline): SGHNT, YYREEE (reference sequence). The TCR comes from a human donor with alopecia areata. J is TRBJ1-1 and V is TRBV5-4; no firm D call. The sample consisted of NKG2D-low CD8+ T cells sorted from blood. The CDR3 loop reads CASSLDREAFF. CDR3 DNA sequence: TGTGCCAGCAGCTTGGACCGTGAAGCTTTCTTT.